This TCR beta chain was recorded in a study of shared clonotypes between healthy human individuals. In the case of this clone: Its antigen is not known.

Assay runs were performed at deep level. The authors' processing: Filtering differed since immunoSEQ provided only junctions, with no quality scores. Generated by immunoSEQ multiplex PCR, the TCRdb table keeps only in-frame clones and is missing some. V and J calls and clone size come straight from that table; D and trimming were deduced from the DNA. The table shows 2 million to 2.5 million clones, with roughly 93% occurring only once. Whole-study results and caveats: Inspection by rarefaction showed sorted-subset sequencing to be incomplete despite large depth. Generally, naive subsets came out with larger estimated richness than memory subsets.

With V trimmed by 8 bases and J by 4 bases, 9 bases remained unmatched. CDR3 length: 15 amino acids. CDR1 and CDR2 from the germline V gene are SNHLY and FYNNEI. The V gene is TRBV2, the J gene TRBJ1-3; 9 bases are a match to TRBD1. This clonotype was obtained from a man aged 18 to 29 in good health. Some clones in this sample may be carry-over from other donors' samples. What was sequenced was naive CD4+ T cells from PBMCs. The subset here: CD45RA+ positively selected. The CDR3 spells CASGRDRASGNTIYF. CDR3 coding DNA: TGTGCCAGCGGCCGGGACAGGGCTTCGGGAAACACCATATATTTT.